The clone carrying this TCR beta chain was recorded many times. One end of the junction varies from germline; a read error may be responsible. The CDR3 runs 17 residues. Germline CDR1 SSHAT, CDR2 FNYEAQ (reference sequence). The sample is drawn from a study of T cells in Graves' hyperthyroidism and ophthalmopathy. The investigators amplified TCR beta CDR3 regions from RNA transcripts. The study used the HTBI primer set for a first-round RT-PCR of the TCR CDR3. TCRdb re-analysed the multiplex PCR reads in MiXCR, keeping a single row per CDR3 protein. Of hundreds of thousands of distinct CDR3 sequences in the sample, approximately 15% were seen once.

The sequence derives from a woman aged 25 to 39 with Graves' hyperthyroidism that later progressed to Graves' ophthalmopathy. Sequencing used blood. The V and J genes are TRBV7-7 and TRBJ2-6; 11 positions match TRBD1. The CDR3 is CASSRGQGAGGANVLTF. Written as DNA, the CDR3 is TGTGCTAGCAGTCGTGGACAGGGGGCAGGCGGGGCCAACGTCCTGACTTTC. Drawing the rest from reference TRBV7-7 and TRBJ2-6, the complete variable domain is GAGVSQSPRYKVTKRGQDVTLRCDPISSHATLYWYQQALGQGPEFLTYFNYEAQPDKSGLPSDRFSAERPEGSISTLTIQRTEQRDSAMYRCASSRGQGAGGANVLTFGAGSRLTVL.